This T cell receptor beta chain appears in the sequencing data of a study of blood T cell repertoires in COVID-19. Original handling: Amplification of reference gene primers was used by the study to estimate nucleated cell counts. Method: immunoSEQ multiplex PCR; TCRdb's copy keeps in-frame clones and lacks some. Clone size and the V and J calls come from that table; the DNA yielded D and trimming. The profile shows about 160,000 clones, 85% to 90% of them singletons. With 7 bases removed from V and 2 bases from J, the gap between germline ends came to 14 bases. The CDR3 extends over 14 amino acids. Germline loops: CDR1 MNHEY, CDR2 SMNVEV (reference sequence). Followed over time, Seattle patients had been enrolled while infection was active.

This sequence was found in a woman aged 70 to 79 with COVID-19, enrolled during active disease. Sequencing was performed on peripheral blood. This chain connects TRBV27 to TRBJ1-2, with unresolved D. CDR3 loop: CASTAAGGNYGYTF. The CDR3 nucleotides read TGTGCCAGCACTGCGGCGGGAGGAAACTATGGCTACACCTTC.